This T cell receptor beta chain comes out of a study of cytomegalovirus exposure and HLA in healthy donors. PCR involved 60 Vbeta and 13 Jbeta primers. The data were produced by immunoSEQ multiplex PCR, yet TCRdb's version contains in-frame clones alone and is incomplete. The data show more than 95,000 clones, with 60% to 80% seen just once and roughly 3.9% held by the top ten. Trimming pared 0 bases from V and 3 bases from J, leaving 13 bases between. This CDR3 spans 16 amino acids. Germline V gene lookup returns CDR1 SGHAT and CDR2 FQNNGV. This receptor was identified in a man over 45 in good health and CMV-seropositive. V and J are TRBV11-2 and TRBJ2-3; D not resolved. The sequencing sample was made of PBMCs. The CDR3 region has the DNA TGTGCCAGCAGCTTAGATCTGGCAGTGAGGACAGATACGCAGTATTTT. As protein: CASSLDLAVRTDTQYF.